This entry describes one T cell receptor beta chain. Its target is unknown. This may be a read error: a much more frequent sequence differs by one nucleotide. The sample is drawn from a study of T cells in Graves' hyperthyroidism and ophthalmopathy. Broader study findings: Blood samples included most of the expanded thyroid clonotypes exceeding 0.001.

Not enrolled were patients with uncontrolled infection, other autoimmune disease, pregnancy or lactation. Germline V gives CDR1 MNHEY, CDR2 SVGAGI. The CDR3 contains 17 residues. After removal of 0 bases from V and 5 bases from J, the junction contained 7 bases not matched to a gene. Amplification of TCR beta CDR3 regions used RNA as the template. The HTBI primer set drove a first-round RT-PCR of the TCR CDR3. From the multiplex PCR reads, TCRdb called clonotypes with MiXCR, one entry per CDR3 protein. Counted here are 700,000 to 850,000 distinct CDR3 sequences, roughly a third occurring once; the ten biggest clones make up roughly 31%.

The TCR sequence derives from a woman between 35 and 50 years old with Graves' hyperthyroidism. The sample taken for sequencing was blood. The V call is TRBV6-5, the J call TRBJ1-6; 7 bases are shared with TRBD1. The CDR3 spells CASSYSQGETNNSPLHF. CDR3 in DNA: TGTGCCAGCAGTTACTCCCAGGGGGAGACCAATAATTCACCCCTCCACTTT.